This T cell receptor beta chain is from a study of blood T cell repertoires in COVID-19. Looking at the study overall: The United States, Italy and Spain supplied acute and convalescent COVID-19 samples. T cells, B-cell-depleted T cells, or PBMCs supplied cDNA or gDNA.

In the original analysis: Researchers report that nucleated cell counts were estimated from reference gene primer amplification. Sequencing was performed with immunoSEQ multiplex PCR; in TCRdb, only in-frame clones are kept and a portion is missing. The D gene and trimming were derived from the DNA, and the V and J assignments and clone size from that table. The sample comprises 150,000 to 200,000 clones, 90% to 95% of which are singletons, and 3.5% to 5% rests with the top ten. The germline V gene has CDR1 LNHDA and CDR2 SQIVND (reference sequence). Germline trimming cut 2 bases from V and 7 bases from J; bases unmatched to any gene: 1. The CDR3 loop spans 14 amino acids.

What was sequenced was peripheral blood. This clonotype originated in a woman aged 45-60 years with acute or convalescent COVID-19. The gene calls are TRBV19 and TRBJ1-6, with 8 positions matching TRBD1. Here the CDR3 reads CASSIRTGNSPLHF. CDR3 bases: TGTGCCAGTAGTATACGGACAGGGAATTCACCCCTCCACTTT.